This T cell receptor (beta chain) was documented in a study of identical twins. The CDR3 has 14 residues. Looked up from germline, CDR1 is SGHRS and CDR2 is YFSETQ. Trimming took 2 bases from V and 0 from J, leaving 6 bases between them. This clonotype was found a few times. Its antigen is as yet unknown. A single record per CDR3 protein comes from TCRdb applying MiXCR to the 5' RACE reads. The sample lists around 340,000 distinct CDR3 sequences; about 9% were seen once. Whole-study findings and limits: Out-of-frame alpha sequences shared by twins were enriched for low generation probability. Out-of-frame beta chain sequences displayed weaker excess sharing between twins. High-abundance cord blood beta clonotypes had fewer insertions; memory repertoires showed none.

This rearrangement joins TRBV5-1 to TRBJ1-3; D is unresolved. The sequenced material came from naive T cells sorted from blood. The sequence derives from a woman aged 50 to 65 in good health. The CDR3 DNA is TGCGCCAGCAGCTTTGACACCTCTGGAAACACCATATATTTT. The encoded protein is CASSFDTSGNTIYF.